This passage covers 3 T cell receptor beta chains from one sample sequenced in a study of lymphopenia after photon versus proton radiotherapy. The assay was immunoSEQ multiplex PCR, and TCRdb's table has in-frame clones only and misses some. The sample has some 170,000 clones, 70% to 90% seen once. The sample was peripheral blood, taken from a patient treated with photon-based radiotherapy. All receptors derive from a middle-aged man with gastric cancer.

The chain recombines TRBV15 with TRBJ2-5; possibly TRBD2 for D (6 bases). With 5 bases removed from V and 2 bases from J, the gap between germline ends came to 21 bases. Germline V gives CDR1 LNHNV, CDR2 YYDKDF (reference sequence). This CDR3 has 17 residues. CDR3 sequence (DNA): TGTGCCACCAGCTCATACAACGGGGCTAGCGCTCAAGAGACCCAGTACTTC. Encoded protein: CATSSYNGASAQETQYF.

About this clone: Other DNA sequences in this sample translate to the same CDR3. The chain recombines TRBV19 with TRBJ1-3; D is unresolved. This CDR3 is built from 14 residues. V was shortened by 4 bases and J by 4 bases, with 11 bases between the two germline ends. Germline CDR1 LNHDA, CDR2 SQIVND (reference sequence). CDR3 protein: CASSNRGTGNTIYF. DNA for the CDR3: TGTGCCAGTAGTAACCGCGGTACCGGAAACACCATATATTTT.

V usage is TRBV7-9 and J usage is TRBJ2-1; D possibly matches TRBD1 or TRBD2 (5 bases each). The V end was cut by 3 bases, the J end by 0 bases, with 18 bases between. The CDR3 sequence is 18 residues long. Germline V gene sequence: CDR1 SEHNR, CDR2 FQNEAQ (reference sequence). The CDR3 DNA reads TGTGCCAGCAGCTTTAACCCCTCGTGGGGGAGCTCCTACAATGAGCAGTTCTTC. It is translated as CASSFNPSWGSSYNEQFF.